This T cell receptor beta chain was captured by sequencing in a study of T cells in Graves' hyperthyroidism and ophthalmopathy. Turning to this clonotype: What it recognizes is unknown.

CDR3 size: 16 residues. Germline V gives CDR1 GTSNPN, CDR2 SVGIG (reference sequence). The V and J ends lost 2 bases and 9 bases respectively, with 20 bases between them. Study observations and caveats: A model of 13 V-J pairs discriminated ophthalmopathy from stable hyperthyroidism.

TCR beta CDR3 sequences were amplified from RNA transcripts. Using the HTBI primer set, a first-round RT-PCR was run on the TCR CDR3. TCRdb reprocessed the multiplex PCR reads via MiXCR and lists one record per CDR3 protein. The sample includes fewer than 600,000 distinct CDR3 sequences, approximately 15% of them seen just once. The sequencing input was blood. The V gene is TRBV30, the J gene TRBJ1-6, with D possibly being TRBD1 (5 bases). The origin of this receptor is a woman between 40 and 50 years old with Graves' hyperthyroidism. CDR3 nucleotides: TGTGCCTGGAGTTCCTCCCCCTGGAGAGGGGTTTCACCCCTCCACTTT. Amino acids: CAWSSSPWRGVSPLHF.